A single sample gave rise to the 20 T cell receptor beta chains below, sequenced in a study of blood T cell repertoires in COVID-19. Generated by immunoSEQ multiplex PCR, the TCRdb table keeps only in-frame clones and is missing some. The sample has 200,000 to 250,000 clones, approximately 84% seen once. Sequenced sample: peripheral blood. The receptors come from a man in his forties with acute or convalescent COVID-19.

In its sample, this clone was seen a few times. The chain employs TRBV28 and TRBJ1-1; D is perhaps TRBD1 (5 bases). V was trimmed by 3 bases and J by 1 base, leaving 18 bases between them. Germline V gene lookup returns CDR1 MDHEN and CDR2 SYDVKM. The CDR3 runs 17 residues. The CDR3 spells CASSLWGGVIWNTEAFF. Written as DNA, the CDR3 is TGTGCCAGCAGTTTGTGGGGGGGTGTGATATGGAACACTGAAGCTTTCTTT. Filled out from reference TRBV28 and TRBJ1-1, the complete variable domain reads DVKVTQSSRYLVKRTGEKVFLECVQDMDHENMFWYRQDPGLGLRLIYFSYDVKMKEKGDIPEGYSVSREKKERFSLILESASTNQTSMYLCASSLWGGVIWNTEAFFGQGTRLTVV.

This chain links TRBV7-2 with TRBJ1-4, with D tentatively TRBD1 (6 bases). The CDR3 consists of 17 residues. CDR1 is SGHTA and CDR2 is FQGNSA in the germline V gene. V lost 1 base and J lost 5, with 17 bases in between. For the CDR3, the DNA is TGTGCCAGCAGCTTAGTGAGGGGGGAGGGGACAAATGAAAAACTGTTTTTT. Translated: CASSLVRGEGTNEKLFF.

CDR3 sequence reads: CASSLAPGTGRTEAFF. The CDR3 DNA reads as TGTGCCAGCAGCTTAGCCCCCGGGACAGGGAGGACTGAAGCTTTCTTT. The chain employs TRBV13 and TRBJ1-1; TRBD1 agrees at 9 bases. Unmatched junction bases numbered 8, after V lost 1 base and J lost 5 bases. CDR3 length: 16 residues. The germline CDR1 and CDR2 sequences are PRHDT and FYEKMQ (reference sequence).

The chain has TRBV10-3 and TRBJ1-2, with D possibly being TRBD1 (5 bases). This CDR3 contains 13 residues. V lost 10 bases, J lost 0 bases, and 12 bases lay in between. The germline gives CDR1 ENHRY, CDR2 SYGVKD. Written as DNA, the CDR3 is TGTGCCACCCTAGTGACAGCTAACTATGGCTACACCTTC. It codes for CATLVTANYGYTF.

The gene calls are TRBV6-1 and TRBJ2-7, with a tentative D call TRBD1 (5 bases). V lost 1 base and J lost 9, with 25 bases in between. The germline gives CDR1 MNHNS, CDR2 SASEGT. This CDR3 spans 17 amino acids. In nucleotides, the CDR3 is TGTGCCAGCAGTGAAGGCATCCGACGGACAATCCTACGAGGGCAGTACTTC. This encodes CASSEGIRRTILRGQYF.

The rearrangement joins TRBV18 to TRBJ1-3, with D possibly TRBD1 on 6 matching bases. Germline-derived CDR1 and CDR2 are KGHSH and LQKENI. The V end was cut by 3 bases, the J end by 0 bases, with 15 bases between. The CDR3 runs to 17 residues. The CDR3 DNA reads TGTGCCAGCTCACCGAATCAGGGGTCGATCTCTGGAAACACCATATATTTT. Translating it yields CASSPNQGSISGNTIYF.

V is TRBV30 and J is TRBJ1-1; D gene unclear. Germline CDR1 reads GTSNPN; CDR2 reads SVGIG (reference sequence). The CDR3 has 13 residues. V was cut by 0 bases and J by 1 base, with 6 bases left in between. Here the CDR3 DNA reads TGTGCCTGGAGTGTAAGAGCGAACACTGAAGCTTTCTTT. Encoded protein: CAWSVRANTEAFF.

This clone was seen just once. Germline and junction disagree at one end, which may indicate a read error. The chain joins TRBV30 to TRBJ1-5; the D is unclear. Germline CDR1 and CDR2: GTSNPN and SVGIG (reference sequence). The CDR3 is 13 amino acids. As DNA, the CDR3 is TGTGCCTGGAGTTTGGGAGGCAACCAGCCCCAGCATTTT. Translating gives CAWSLGGNQPQHF.

This chain connects TRBV3-1 (or the pseudogene TRBV3-2) to TRBJ1-2, with 10 nucleotides matching TRBD1. The CDR3 is 14 residues long. V was pared by 7 bases and J by 8 bases, with 10 bases of the junction left unmatched. From germline, CDR1 is LGHDT and CDR2 YNNKEL (reference sequence). CDR3 in DNA: TGTGCCAGCACCGCTAGGGACAGGGGAGGAGGCTACACCTTC. It encodes CASTARDRGGGYTF.

This chain uses TRBV12-3 or TRBV12-4 with TRBJ1-2, with D hard to call. The CDR3 is made up of 12 amino acids. Trimming removed 3 bases from V and 5 bases from J, with 7 bases in between. CDR3 amino acids: CASSLGPYGYTF. CDR3 DNA sequence: TGTGCCAGCAGTTTGGGCCCGTATGGCTACACCTTC.

The genes are TRBV2 and TRBJ1-1; 7 bases match TRBD1. V gave up 4 bases and J gave up 4 bases; unmatched junction bases: 9. The germline gives CDR1 SNHLY, CDR2 FYNNEI. The CDR3 contains 15 residues. The CDR3 DNA follows: TGTGCCAGCAGTGTCGGACAGGCCACCGTCACTGAAGCTTTCTTT. Translated, it gives CASSVGQATVTEAFF.

The chain uses TRBV4-3 and TRBJ1-2; D is perhaps TRBD1 (5 bases). The germline V and J ends were trimmed by 0 bases and 0 bases, with 11 bases remaining between them. Germline V gives CDR1 LGHNA, CDR2 YSLEER. The CDR3 is 16 amino acids. The CDR3 DNA sequence: TGCGCCAGCAGCCAAGAAATACAGGCGACTAACTATGGCTACACCTTC. It encodes CASSQEIQATNYGYTF.

The chain combines TRBV28 with TRBJ2-7; D not certain. This CDR3 spans 14 amino acids. Germline CDR1 reads MDHEN; CDR2 reads SYDVKM. V lost 3 bases, J lost 1 base, and 10 bases lay in between. CDR3 protein: CASSFLFSSYEQYF. The CDR3 DNA reads TGTGCCAGCAGTTTCCTATTTTCATCCTACGAGCAGTACTTC.

The V gene is TRBV18, the J gene TRBJ1-1; D not resolved. CDR1 is KGHSH, CDR2 LQKENI, per germline. V was trimmed by 5 bases and J by 1 base, leaving 11 bases between them. The CDR3 runs to 14 residues. CDR3 protein: CASSAIAGNTEAFF. As DNA, the CDR3 is TGTGCCAGCTCAGCGATAGCGGGGAACACTGAAGCTTTCTTT.

The chain uses TRBV25-1 and TRBJ1-1, with D uncertain. The CDR3 runs to 13 residues. Germline V gene data show CDR1 as MGHDK and CDR2 as SYGVNS. The V gene lost 6 bases and the J gene lost 6 bases, with 14 bases spanning the gap. CDR3 nucleotides: TGTGCCAGCAGGCCCATGAGTTTGGCTGAAGCTTTCTTT. Protein sequence: CASRPMSLAEAFF.

This chain uses TRBV4-2 with TRBJ2-4; no clear D gene. The length of the CDR3 is 11 residues. Trimming pared 1 base from V and 12 bases from J, leaving 7 bases between. Per germline, CDR1 LGHNA and CDR2 YNFKEQ. In DNA, the CDR3 is TGTGCCAGCAGCCAAGGGCAGGCTCAGTACTTC. The encoded protein is CASSQGQAQYF.

The rearrangement links TRBV28 to TRBJ2-7, with 7 bases lining up with TRBD1. CDR3 length: 16 amino acids. V lost 1 base and J lost 0; bases outside the gene matches: 6. Germline V gives CDR1 MDHEN, CDR2 SYDVKM. CDR3 sequence (DNA): TGTGCCAGCAGTTTATTCCTTGGGACAGACTCCTACGAGCAGTACTTC. Encoded protein: CASSLFLGTDSYEQYF.

The CDR3 DNA reads TGTGCCAGCACCTCGGGACAGGGGGCAGGTGGGGAGCTGTTTTTT. This codes for CASTSGQGAGGELFF. This rearrangement joins TRBV6-5 to TRBJ2-2; 12 bases agree with TRBD1. With V trimmed by 7 bases and J by 8 bases, 8 bases remained unmatched. Germline V gives CDR1 MNHEY, CDR2 SVGAGI. The CDR3 contains 15 residues.

The rearrangement uses TRBV5-1 and TRBJ2-2; D is possibly TRBD1 (5 bases). The V gene's germline CDR1 is SGHRS and CDR2 YFSETQ. The CDR3 runs 15 residues. Trimming removed 1 base at V and 7 bases at J, with 14 bases between. Written as DNA, the CDR3 is TGCGCCAGCAGCTTGTTTTCAGGGTTTAGCGGGGAGCTGTTTTTT. Encoded protein: CASSLFSGFSGELFF.

The chain is built from TRBV6-5 and TRBJ2-1, with D possibly TRBD1 on 6 matching bases. The CDR3 is 14 residues long. V lost 4 bases to trimming and J lost 4 bases, with 11 bases between them. Germline V gene data show CDR1 as MNHEY and CDR2 as SVGAGI. The CDR3 DNA sequence: TGTGCCAGCAGTTTCAGACAGGCATACAATGAGCAGTTCTTC. Amino acids: CASSFRQAYNEQFF.